This passage covers 20 T cell receptor beta chains from one sample sequenced in a study of early stage breast cancer tumors. This table comes from immunoSEQ multiplex PCR, and its TCRdb copy is limited to in-frame clones, with some not included. The table records tens of thousands of clones, just over 90% of them present only once. The source material was blood. Source of these receptors: a person aged 65 to 85 with breast cancer.

CDR3 region: CASSRTGGNSPLHF. CDR3 bases: TGTGCCAGCAGCCGGACAGGGGGAAATTCACCCCTCCACTTT. The chain links TRBV7-6 to TRBJ1-6; 10 bases agree with TRBD1. The CDR3 has 14 amino acids. The V gene's germline CDR1 is SGHVS and CDR2 FNYEAQ. V lost 5 bases and J lost 7; bases outside the gene matches: 2. Full variable domain (outside the CDR3, taken from reference TRBV7-6 and TRBJ1-6): GAGVSQSPRYKVTKRGQDVALRCDPISGHVSLYWYRQALGQGPEFLTYFNYEAQQDKSGLPNDRFSAERPEGSISTLTIQRTEQRDSAMYRCASSRTGGNSPLHFGNGTRLTVT.

The J gene is TRBJ1-1, the V gene TRBV6-6; no clear D. Between the trimmed V and J ends, which lost 4 bases and 3 bases, there was a span of 9 bases. Germline CDR1 and CDR2: MNHNY and SVGAGI (reference sequence). The CDR3 sequence is 13 residues long. Here the CDR3 reads CASSFRQDTEAFF. The CDR3 region has the DNA TGTGCCAGCAGTTTCCGACAAGACACTGAAGCTTTCTTT.

The chain is built from TRBV6-1 and TRBJ2-1, with D possibly matching TRBD1 (6 bases). V shed 5 bases and J shed 8 bases, with 19 bases lying between them. Germline V gives CDR1 MNHNS, CDR2 SASEGT. The CDR3 extends over 15 amino acids. The CDR3 DNA reads TGTGCCAGCAGTCAAGAGGGGGTGGGTTTGGATGAGCAGTTCTTC. Amino acids: CASSQEGVGLDEQFF.

J is TRBJ2-7 and V is TRBV6-1; possible D gene TRBD2, 5 bases. In germline, CDR1 is MNHNS, CDR2 SASEGT. V dropped 4 bases and J dropped 0 bases, with 10 bases sitting between them. The CDR3 loop spans 14 amino acids. For the CDR3, the DNA is TGTGCCAGCAGTGCCTTGCGGGCCTCCTACGAGCAGTACTTC. The encoded protein is CASSALRASYEQYF.

This clone qualifies as medium-sized (0.01 to 0.1%). The genes are TRBV7-9 and TRBJ2-7; no clear D gene. The CDR3 extends over 16 amino acids. V was pared by 3 bases and J by 0 bases, with 15 bases between. The germline CDR1 and CDR2 sequences are SEHNR and FQNEAQ (reference sequence). The CDR3 bases are TGTGCCAGCAGCTTTCGCCTAGGCGGCGGCTCCTACGAGCAGTACTTC. Protein: CASSFRLGGGSYEQYF.

The chain recombines TRBV19 with TRBJ1-2; 7 bases map to TRBD1. The germline CDR1 and CDR2 sequences are LNHDA and SQIVND (reference sequence). V lost 9 bases, J lost 7 bases, and 8 bases stayed unmatched. This CDR3 spans 12 amino acids. The CDR3 nucleotides are TGTGCCAGCGAGAACAGGGGATCTGGCTACACCTTC. Protein product: CASENRGSGYTF.

The chain links TRBV9 to TRBJ1-3, with 7 bases fitting TRBD1. CDR1 and CDR2 (germline): SGDLS, YYNGEE. Trimming at V came to 0 bases and at J to 1 base, leaving 4 bases not matched to a gene. This CDR3 spans 16 amino acids. In nucleotides, the CDR3 is TGTGCCAGCAGCGTAGCAGGGGACAGATCTGGAAACACCATATATTTT. It specifies CASSVAGDRSGNTIYF.

The chain couples TRBV10-2 to TRBJ2-1; D is possibly TRBD2 (6 bases). This CDR3 is 13 amino acids long. Deletions cut 7 bases from V and 7 bases from J, with 14 bases between. Germline values: CDR1 WSHSY, CDR2 SAAADI. The CDR3 nucleotides are TGCGCCAGCACTGGCCCGCGGGGTAATGAGCAGTTCTTC. The encoded protein is CASTGPRGNEQFF.

V gene TRBV28 combines with J gene TRBJ1-1, with D hard to call. The germline V and J ends were trimmed by 10 bases and 1 base, with 16 bases remaining between them. From germline, CDR1 is MDHEN and CDR2 SYDVKM. The CDR3 covers 14 residues. This chain's CDR3 is CATVLAGGNTEAFF. The CDR3 DNA follows: TGTGCCACGGTCCTGGCGGGAGGGAACACTGAAGCTTTCTTT. Variable domain in full (rest from reference TRBV28 and TRBJ1-1): DVKVTQSSRYLVKRTGEKVFLECVQDMDHENMFWYRQDPGLGLRLIYFSYDVKMKEKGDIPEGYSVSREKKERFSLILESASTNQTSMYLCATVLAGGNTEAFFGQGTRLTVV.

This clone was found once. The V gene is TRBV19, the J gene TRBJ1-4; TRBD1 is a possible D gene (6 bases). Germline-derived CDR1 and CDR2 are LNHDA and SQIVND (reference sequence). V was clipped by 6 bases and J by 0 bases, with 11 bases between them. The CDR3 is 15 amino acids. The CDR3, as DNA: TGTGCCAGTAGGCCCTGGACAGCAACTAATGAAAAACTGTTTTTT. Its protein is CASRPWTATNEKLFF.

This clone was counted once. The chain joins TRBV7-9 to TRBJ1-2; 7 bases are a match to TRBD1. The length of the CDR3 is 14 residues. J was trimmed by 6 bases and V by 5 bases; bases with no gene match: 9. The germline CDR1 and CDR2 sequences are SEHNR and FQNEAQ (reference sequence). In nucleotides, the CDR3 is TGTGCCAGCAGCCCGCACGAGACAGGGAATGGCTACACCTTC. Translating gives CASSPHETGNGYTF.

The chain uses TRBV5-1 and TRBJ2-3; no clear D gene. This CDR3 has 14 residues. Germline CDR1 is SGHRS and CDR2 is YFSETQ. Trimming took off 0 bases at V and 0 bases at J, with 5 bases between the two ends. CDR3 region: CASSLEHSTDTQYF. The CDR3 DNA is TGCGCCAGCAGCTTGGAGCACAGCACAGATACGCAGTATTTT.

The chain combines TRBV11-2 with TRBJ1-2; no definite D call. V lost 4 bases and J 8 bases, leaving 23 bases between the germline ends. Germline CDR1 is SGHAT and CDR2 is FQNNGV. The CDR3 runs 16 residues. The CDR3 DNA reads TGTGCCAGCAGCTCACTGCTCCGGGAGAGCTATAGAGGCTACACCTTC. Translating it yields CASSSLLRESYRGYTF.

This clone was recorded once. The chain combines TRBV18 with TRBJ2-1; 8 positions match TRBD1. V gave up 2 bases and J gave up 9 bases; unmatched junction bases: 6. CDR3 size: 14 residues. CDR1 and CDR2 from the germline V gene are KGHSH and LQKENI. The CDR3 is CASSPRQGTSEQFF. DNA of the CDR3: TGTGCCAGCTCACCAAGACAGGGGACAAGTGAGCAGTTCTTC.

The chain uses TRBV7-5 and TRBJ1-5; the D call in the table, TRBD1, was not verified against the DNA. TRBV7-5 is a recognized pseudogene. The CDR3 contains 16 residues. CDR3: CARSRTGQGANQPQHF. The DNA for the CDR3 is TGTGCCAGAAGCCGGACTGGACAGGGGGCGAATCAGCCCCAGCATTTT.

This clone has more than one count but fewer than ten. V and J are TRBV10-3 and TRBJ1-2; 11 nucleotides line up with TRBD1. Trimming took 7 bases from V and 1 from J; bases not matched to a gene: 8. The CDR3 loop spans 16 amino acids. CDR1 ENHRY and CDR2 SYGVKD come from the germline V gene. The CDR3 coding sequence is TGTGCCATCATGAATGGGACAGGGGGTGATAACTATGGCTACACCTTC. Amino acid sequence: CAIMNGTGGDNYGYTF.

CDR3 protein: CASSSRTGFNYGYTF. In DNA, the CDR3 is TGTGCCAGCAGCTCCAGGACAGGATTTAACTATGGCTACACCTTC. This chain joins TRBV7-8 and TRBJ1-2, with 7 positions matching TRBD1. Germline assignment: CDR1 SGHVS and CDR2 FQNEAQ. The CDR3 is 15 residues long. J lost 1 base, V lost 4 bases, and 6 bases had no gene match.

The rearrangement joins TRBV6-1 to TRBJ2-7; D perhaps matches TRBD1 (6 bases). Germline V gene lookup returns CDR1 MNHNS and CDR2 SASEGT. This CDR3 region has 12 residues. Trimming took off 7 bases at V and 4 bases at J, with 11 bases between the two ends. In DNA form, the CDR3 reads TGTGCCAGCAAGGGGGAGTGGTACGAGCAGTACTTC. Residues: CASKGEWYEQYF.

The genes are TRBV6-1 and TRBJ1-1; D is uncertain. Trimming cost V 7 bases and J 1 base, with 13 bases left between them. From germline, CDR1 is MNHNS and CDR2 SASEGT. The CDR3 runs 14 residues. For the CDR3, the DNA is TGTGCCAGCACCCCGGAGGGAGCGAACACTGAAGCTTTCTTT. Its protein product is CASTPEGANTEAFF.

This clone was seen once. The chain is built from TRBV7-8 and TRBJ2-3; TRBD2 matches at 10 bases. The V gene end was trimmed by 4 bases and the J gene end by 4 bases; junction bases not matched to a gene: 8. CDR1 is SGHVS, CDR2 FQNEAQ, per germline. The CDR3 consists of 16 residues. CDR3: CASSSSGRALADTQYF. CDR3 DNA sequence: TGTGCCAGCAGCTCGAGCGGGAGGGCCTTAGCAGATACGCAGTATTTT. The whole variable domain, filled in from reference TRBV7-8 and TRBJ2-3, reads GAGVSQSPRYKVAKRGQDVALRCDPISGHVSLFWYQQALGQGPEFLTYFQNEAQLDKSGLPSDRFFAERPEGSVSTLKIQRTQQEDSAVYLCASSSSGRALADTQYFGPGTRLTVL.